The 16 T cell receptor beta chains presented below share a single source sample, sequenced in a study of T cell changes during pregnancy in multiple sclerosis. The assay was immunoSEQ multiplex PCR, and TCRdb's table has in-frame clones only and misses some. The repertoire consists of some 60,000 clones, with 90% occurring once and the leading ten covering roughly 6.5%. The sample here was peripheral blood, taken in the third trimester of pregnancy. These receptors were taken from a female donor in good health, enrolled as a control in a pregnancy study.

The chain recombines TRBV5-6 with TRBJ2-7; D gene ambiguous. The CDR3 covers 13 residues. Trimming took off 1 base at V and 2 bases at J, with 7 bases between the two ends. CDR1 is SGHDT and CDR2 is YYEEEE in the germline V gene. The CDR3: CASSLSGPYEQYF. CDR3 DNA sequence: TGTGCCAGCAGCTTGTCTGGGCCCTACGAGCAGTACTTC.

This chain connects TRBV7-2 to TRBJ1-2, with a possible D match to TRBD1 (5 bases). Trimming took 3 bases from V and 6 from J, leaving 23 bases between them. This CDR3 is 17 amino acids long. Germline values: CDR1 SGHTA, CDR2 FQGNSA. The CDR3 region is CASSLSQSSGSWNGYTF. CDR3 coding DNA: TGTGCCAGCAGCTTGTCTCAGTCGTCAGGGTCATGGAATGGCTACACCTTC. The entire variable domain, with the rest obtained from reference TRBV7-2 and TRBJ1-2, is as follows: GAGVSQSPSNKVTEKGKDVELRCDPISGHTALYWYRQSLGQGLEFLIYFQGNSAPDKSGLPSDRFSAERTGGSVSTLTIQRTQQEDSAVYLCASSLSQSSGSWNGYTFGSGTRLTVV.

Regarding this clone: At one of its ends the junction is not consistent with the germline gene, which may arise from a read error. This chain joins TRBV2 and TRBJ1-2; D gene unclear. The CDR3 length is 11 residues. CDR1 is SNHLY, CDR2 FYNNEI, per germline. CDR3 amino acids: CASSGATITIF. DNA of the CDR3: TGTGCCAGCAGTGGAGCCACAATAACCATCTTC.

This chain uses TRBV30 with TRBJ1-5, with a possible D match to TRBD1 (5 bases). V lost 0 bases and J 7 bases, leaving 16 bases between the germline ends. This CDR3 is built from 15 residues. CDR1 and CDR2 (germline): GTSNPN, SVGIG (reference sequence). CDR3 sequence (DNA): TGTGCCTGGAGTGTGGGTTCGGGGGTTAGCCAGCCCCAGCATTTT. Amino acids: CAWSVGSGVSQPQHF.

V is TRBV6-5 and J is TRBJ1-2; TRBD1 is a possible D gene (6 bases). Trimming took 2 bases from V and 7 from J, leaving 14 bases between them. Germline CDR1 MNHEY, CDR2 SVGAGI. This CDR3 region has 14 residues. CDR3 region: CASSYGGHPRGYTF. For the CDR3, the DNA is TGTGCCAGCAGTTACGGGGGCCACCCGCGTGGCTACACCTTC.

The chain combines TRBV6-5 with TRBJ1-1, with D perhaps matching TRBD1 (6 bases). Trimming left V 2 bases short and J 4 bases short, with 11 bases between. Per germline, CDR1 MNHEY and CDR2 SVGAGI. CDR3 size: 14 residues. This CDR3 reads CASSYKGGATEAFF. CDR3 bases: TGTGCCAGCAGTTACAAGGGGGGGGCCACTGAAGCTTTCTTT.

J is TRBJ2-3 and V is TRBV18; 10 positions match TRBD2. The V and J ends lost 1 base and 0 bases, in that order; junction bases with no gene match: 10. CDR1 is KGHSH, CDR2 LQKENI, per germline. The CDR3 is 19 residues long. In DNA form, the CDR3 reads TGTGCCAGCTCACCACAACTAGCGGGAATAGCTAAGAGCACAGATACGCAGTATTTT. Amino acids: CASSPQLAGIAKSTDTQYF. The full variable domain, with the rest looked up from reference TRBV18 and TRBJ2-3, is NAGVMQNPRHLVRRRGQEARLRCSPMKGHSHVYWYRQLPEEGLKFMVYLQKENIIDESGMPKERFSAEFPKEGPSILRIQQVVRGDSAAYFCASSPQLAGIAKSTDTQYFGPGTRLTVL.

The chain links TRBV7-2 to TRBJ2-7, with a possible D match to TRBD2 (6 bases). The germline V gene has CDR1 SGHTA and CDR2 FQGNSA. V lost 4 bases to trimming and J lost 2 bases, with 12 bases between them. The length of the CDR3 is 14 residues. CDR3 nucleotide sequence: TGTGCCAGCAGCTCCGGGACTGGACCCTACGAGCAGTACTTC. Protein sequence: CASSSGTGPYEQYF. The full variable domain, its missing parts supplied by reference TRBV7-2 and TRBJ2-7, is GAGVSQSPSNKVTEKGKDVELRCDPISGHTALYWYRQSLGQGLEFLIYFQGNSAPDKSGLPSDRFSAERTGGSVSTLTIQRTQQEDSAVYLCASSSGTGPYEQYFGPGTRLTVT.

CDR3 in DNA: TGTGCCAGCAGCGTGGTCACAGGGGCAGATACGCAGTATTTT. Amino acids: CASSVVTGADTQYF. The chain employs TRBV9 and TRBJ2-3; 7 bases align to TRBD1. Germline CDR1 and CDR2: SGDLS and YYNGEE. Unmatched junction bases numbered 4, after V lost 2 bases and J lost 4 bases. The CDR3 loop spans 14 amino acids.

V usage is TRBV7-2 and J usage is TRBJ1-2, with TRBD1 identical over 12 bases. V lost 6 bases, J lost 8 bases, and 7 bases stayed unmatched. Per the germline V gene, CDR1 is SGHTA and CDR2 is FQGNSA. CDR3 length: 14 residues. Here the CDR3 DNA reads TGTGCCAGCAGACCACCGGGACAGGGGGCAGGCTACACCTTC. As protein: CASRPPGQGAGYTF.

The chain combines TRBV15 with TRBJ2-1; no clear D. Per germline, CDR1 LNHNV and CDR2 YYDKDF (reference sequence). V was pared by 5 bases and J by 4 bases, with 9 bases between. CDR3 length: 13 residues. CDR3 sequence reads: CATSAALYNEQFF. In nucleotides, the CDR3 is TGTGCCACCAGCGCTGCTCTATACAATGAGCAGTTCTTC.

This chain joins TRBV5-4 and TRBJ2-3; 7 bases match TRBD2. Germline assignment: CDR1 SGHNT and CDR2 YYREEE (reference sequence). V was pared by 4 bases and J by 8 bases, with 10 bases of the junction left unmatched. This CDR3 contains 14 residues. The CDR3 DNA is TGTGCCAGCAGCCACGGGGGGTCCCTGTTTACGCAGTATTTT. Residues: CASSHGGSLFTQYF.

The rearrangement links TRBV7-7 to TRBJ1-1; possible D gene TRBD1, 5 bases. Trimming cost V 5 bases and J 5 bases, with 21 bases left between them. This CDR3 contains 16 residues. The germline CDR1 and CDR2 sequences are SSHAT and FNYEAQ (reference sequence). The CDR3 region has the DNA TGTGCCAGCAGCCCATATTCGGGGGGTGGGACGACTGAAGCTTTCTTT. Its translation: CASSPYSGGGTTEAFF.

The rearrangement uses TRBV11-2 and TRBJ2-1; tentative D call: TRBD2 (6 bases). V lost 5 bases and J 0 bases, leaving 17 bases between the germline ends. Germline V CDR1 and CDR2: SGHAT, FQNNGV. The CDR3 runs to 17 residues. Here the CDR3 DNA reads TGTGCCAGCAGCCCTACCGGGACTCTTAGCTCCTACAATGAGCAGTTCTTC. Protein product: CASSPTGTLSSYNEQFF.

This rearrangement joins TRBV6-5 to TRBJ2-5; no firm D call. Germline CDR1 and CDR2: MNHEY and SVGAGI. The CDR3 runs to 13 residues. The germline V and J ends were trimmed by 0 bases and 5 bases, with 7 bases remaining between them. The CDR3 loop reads CASSYSSRETQYF. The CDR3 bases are TGTGCCAGCAGTTACTCGTCTCGGGAGACCCAGTACTTC.

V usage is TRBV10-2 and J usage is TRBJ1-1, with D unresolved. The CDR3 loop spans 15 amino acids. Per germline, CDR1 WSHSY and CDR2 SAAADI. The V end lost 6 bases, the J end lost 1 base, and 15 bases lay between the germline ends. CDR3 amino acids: CASSPRSAKNTEAFF. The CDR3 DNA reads TGCGCCAGCAGCCCGAGGTCGGCAAAGAACACTGAAGCTTTCTTT.